This is a list of T cell receptor beta chains from one sample in a study of radiation and T cells in renal cell carcinoma. The protocol was immunoSEQ multiplex PCR, while the TCRdb copy is restricted to in-frame clones and leaves out a portion. The data show more than 140,000 clones, 70% to 90% seen once. Specimen: blood, collected from a patient whose treatment included radiotherapy and nephrectomy. These receptors all stem from a woman between 45 and 60 years old with renal cell carcinoma. Both conserved end residues are trimmed from each CDR3. The order of the fields is V gene, D gene, J gene, CDR3 protein. A D gene is named only where the DNA matches it firmly.

TRBV15	-	TRBJ1-5	ATSRDTSENQPQH
TRBV7-2	TRBD1	TRBJ2-3	ASSLVQGGTDTQY
TRBV15	-	TRBJ1-2	ATSRVGDGYT
TRBV11-2	TRBD1	TRBJ2-5	ASSLTQGEWETQY
TRBV7-2	-	TRBJ1-1	ASSLSAGENTEAF
TRBV9	-	TRBJ2-3	ASSPGTPSDTQY
TRBV19	TRBD2	TRBJ2-3	ASSLAGVGTDTQY
TRBV13	-	TRBJ2-3	ASSLRGAPSTDTQY
TRBV30	-	TRBJ1-2	AWSMDSRYGYT
TRBV7-7	-	TRBJ2-1	ASSSDIGREQF
TRBV7-9	-	TRBJ2-2	ASSDPGWGSGPGELF
TRBV6-5	TRBD1	TRBJ1-1	ASSSIGQGRTEAF
TRBV10-3	-	TRBJ2-7	AISDGGLYEQY
TRBV9	TRBD1	TRBJ2-5	ASSVRGTGTQY
TRBV7-2	TRBD2	TRBJ2-7	ASSETSGNSYEQY
TRBV7-2	TRBD1	TRBJ1-4	ASSSRQGTEKLF
TRBV13	-	TRBJ2-6	ASSVEGTGANVLT
TRBV6-5	TRBD2	TRBJ2-5	ASNRAGRDETQY
TRBV5-6	TRBD1	TRBJ2-7	ASSLEGDRDWEQY
TRBV7-2	-	TRBJ1-4	ASSVPNEKLF
TRBV5-6	-	TRBJ1-1	ASTATIFGEAF
TRBV14	-	TRBJ1-2	ASSQPGSYGYT
TRBV4-3	TRBD1	TRBJ1-2	ASSQDTGGYGYT
TRBV9	-	TRBJ2-3	ASSPPTARTQY
TRBV4-3	-	TRBJ1-1	ASRLRGGTEAF
TRBV6-1	TRBD1	TRBJ1-1	ASRETGGSGYEAF
TRBV2	TRBD1	TRBJ1-1	ASSRDSNTEAF
TRBV27	TRBD1	TRBJ2-7	ASSLGSGGHEQY
TRBV5-4	TRBD1	TRBJ1-2	ASSSRSGTGDGYT
TRBV5-4	-	TRBJ1-2	ASSLGPGQLYGYT
TRBV11-2	-	TRBJ1-1	ASSPEAGNTEAF
TRBV4-2	TRBD2	TRBJ2-2	ASSPWTSGSRRGELF
TRBV6-1	TRBD2	TRBJ2-2	ASRGLAGVSANTGELF
TRBV6-1	-	TRBJ1-5	ASNTRVGGNQPQH
TRBV6-5	-	TRBJ1-2	ASSSRRSPANYGYT
TRBV27	TRBD1	TRBJ2-2	ASSSARQGWPGELF
TRBV10-3	TRBD2	TRBJ2-5	ATGGGETQY
TRBV9	-	TRBJ1-4	ASSVGIGQELF
TRBV20-1	-	TRBJ2-7	SARSPDEQY
TRBV7-7	-	TRBJ2-2	ASSQLQGSGELF
TRBV5-1	-	TRBJ2-2	ASSSFGRSTGELF
TRBV5-1	-	TRBJ1-1	ASSLAQTNTEAF
TRBV20-1	-	TRBJ2-7	SARDNEQY
TRBV28	-	TRBJ1-1	ASSLEVNTEAF
TRBV5-6	TRBD1	TRBJ2-3	AWTAGGFTDTQY
TRBV9	TRBD1	TRBJ1-1	ASSTGQGSTEAF
TRBV14	-	TRBJ2-7	ASSQVYGTYEQY
TRBV10-3	-	TRBJ1-1	AISDYRENTEAF